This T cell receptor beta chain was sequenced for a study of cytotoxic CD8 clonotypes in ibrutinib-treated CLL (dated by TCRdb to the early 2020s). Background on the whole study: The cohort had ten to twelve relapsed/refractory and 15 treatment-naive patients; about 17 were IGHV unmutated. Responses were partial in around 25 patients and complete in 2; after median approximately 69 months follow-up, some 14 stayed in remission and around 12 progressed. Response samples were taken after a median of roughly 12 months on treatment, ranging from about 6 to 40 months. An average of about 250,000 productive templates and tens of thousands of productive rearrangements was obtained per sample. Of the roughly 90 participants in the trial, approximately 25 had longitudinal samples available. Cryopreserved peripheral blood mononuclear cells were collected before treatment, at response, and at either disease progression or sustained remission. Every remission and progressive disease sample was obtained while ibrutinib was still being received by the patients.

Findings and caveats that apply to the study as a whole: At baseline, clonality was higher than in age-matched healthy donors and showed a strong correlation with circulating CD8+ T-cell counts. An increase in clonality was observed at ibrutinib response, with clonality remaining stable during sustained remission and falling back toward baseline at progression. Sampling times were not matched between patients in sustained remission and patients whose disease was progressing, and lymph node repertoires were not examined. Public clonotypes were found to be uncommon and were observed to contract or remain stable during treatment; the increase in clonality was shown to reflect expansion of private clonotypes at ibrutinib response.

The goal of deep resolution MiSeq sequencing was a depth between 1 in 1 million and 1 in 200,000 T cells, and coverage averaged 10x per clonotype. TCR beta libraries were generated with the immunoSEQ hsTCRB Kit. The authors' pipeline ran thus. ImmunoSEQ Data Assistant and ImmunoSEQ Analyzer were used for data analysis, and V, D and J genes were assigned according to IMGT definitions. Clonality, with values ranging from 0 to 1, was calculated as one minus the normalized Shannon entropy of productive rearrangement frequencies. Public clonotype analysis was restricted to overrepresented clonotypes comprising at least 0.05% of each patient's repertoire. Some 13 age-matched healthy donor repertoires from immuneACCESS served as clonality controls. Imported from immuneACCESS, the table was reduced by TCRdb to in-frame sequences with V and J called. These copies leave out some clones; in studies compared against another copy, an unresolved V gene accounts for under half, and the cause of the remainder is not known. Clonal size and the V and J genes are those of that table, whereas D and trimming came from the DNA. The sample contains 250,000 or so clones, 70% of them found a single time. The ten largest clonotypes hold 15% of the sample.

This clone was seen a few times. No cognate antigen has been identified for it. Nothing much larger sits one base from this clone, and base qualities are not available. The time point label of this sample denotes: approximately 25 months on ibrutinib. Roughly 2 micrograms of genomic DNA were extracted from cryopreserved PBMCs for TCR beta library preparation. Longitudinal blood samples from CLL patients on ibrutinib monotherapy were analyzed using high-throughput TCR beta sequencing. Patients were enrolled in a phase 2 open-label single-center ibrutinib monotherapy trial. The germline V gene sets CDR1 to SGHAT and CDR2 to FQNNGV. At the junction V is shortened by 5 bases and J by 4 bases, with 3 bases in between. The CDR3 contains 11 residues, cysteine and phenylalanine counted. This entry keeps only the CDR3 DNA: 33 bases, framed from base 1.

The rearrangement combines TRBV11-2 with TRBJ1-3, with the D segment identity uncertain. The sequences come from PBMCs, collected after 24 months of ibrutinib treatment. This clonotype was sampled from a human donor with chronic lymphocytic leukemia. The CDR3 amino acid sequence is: CASSNGNTIYF. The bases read TGTGCCAGCAGCAACGGAAACACCATATATTTT.